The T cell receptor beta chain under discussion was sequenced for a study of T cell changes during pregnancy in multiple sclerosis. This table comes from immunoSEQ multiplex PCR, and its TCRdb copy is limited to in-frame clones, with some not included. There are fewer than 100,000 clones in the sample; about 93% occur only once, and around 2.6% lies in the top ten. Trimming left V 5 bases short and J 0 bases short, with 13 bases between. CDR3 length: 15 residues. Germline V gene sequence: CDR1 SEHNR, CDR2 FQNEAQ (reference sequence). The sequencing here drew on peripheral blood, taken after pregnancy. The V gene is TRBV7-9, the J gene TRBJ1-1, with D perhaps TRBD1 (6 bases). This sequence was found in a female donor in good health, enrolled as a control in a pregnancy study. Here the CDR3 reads CASSAHNRVNTEAFF. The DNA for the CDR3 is TGTGCCAGCAGCGCCCATAACAGGGTGAACACTGAAGCTTTCTTT.